A single sample is the source of the 9 T cell receptor beta chains below, sequenced in a study of control samples from healthy donors and cancer patients. The method was immunoSEQ multiplex PCR; TCRdb's version includes in-frame clones alone and lacks a portion of them. The table shows roughly 400,000 clones, with about nine tenths occurring only once. Sequencing input: PBMCs. The receptors were sampled from a middle-aged man with head and neck cancer.

The chain links TRBV27 to TRBJ2-6; the match to TRBD1 covers 10 bases. From germline, CDR1 is MNHEY and CDR2 SMNVEV (reference sequence). Unmatched junction bases numbered 10, after V lost 8 bases and J lost 0 bases. This CDR3 spans 18 amino acids. The CDR3 is CASQRSGTGASGANVLTF. In nucleotides, the CDR3 is TGTGCCAGCCAGAGATCGGGGACAGGGGCCTCTGGGGCCAACGTCCTGACTTTC.

CDR3 in amino acids: CASSFLGGADRNQPQHF. CDR3 DNA sequence: TGTGCCAGCAGTTTTTTAGGTGGGGCAGATCGTAATCAGCCCCAGCATTTT. This sequence joins TRBV28 and TRBJ1-5; possibly TRBD1 for D (5 bases). Germline lookup yields CDR1 MDHEN and CDR2 SYDVKM. The CDR3 has 17 amino acids. V lost 3 bases and J 4 bases, leaving 19 bases between the germline ends.

The V gene is TRBV6-2 or TRBV6-3, the J gene TRBJ2-6; D possibly uses TRBD1 or TRBD2 (5 bases each). The V and J ends lost 1 base and 1 base respectively, with 11 bases between them. Germline CDR1 is MNHEY and CDR2 is SVGEGT. CDR3 size: 17 residues. CDR3 amino acids: CASSYWSWGSGANVLTF. DNA of the CDR3: TGTGCCAGCAGTTACTGGAGCTGGGGGTCTGGGGCCAACGTCCTGACTTTC.

There are a few counts of this clone. The V gene is TRBV5-4, the J gene TRBJ1-1, with TRBD1 matching over 10 bases. The CDR3 is made up of 15 amino acids. Trimming at V came to 3 bases and at J to 7 bases, leaving 9 bases not matched to a gene. Germline CDR1 and CDR2: SGHNT and YYREEE (reference sequence). The chain's CDR3 is CASSYVDRGQGEAFF. The CDR3 coding sequence is TGTGCCAGCAGCTATGTCGACAGGGGGCAGGGTGAAGCTTTCTTT.

This rearrangement joins TRBV30 to TRBJ1-3; tentatively, D is TRBD1 (5 bases). Trimming cost V 4 bases and J 3 bases, with 10 bases left between them. In germline, CDR1 is GTSNPN, CDR2 SVGIG (reference sequence). The CDR3 runs to 13 residues. The CDR3 here is CAWNLRVGNTIYF. In DNA, the CDR3 is TGTGCCTGGAATCTCAGGGTTGGAAACACCATATATTTT.

This clone has a single count. The chain couples TRBV28 to TRBJ2-7, with D possibly being TRBD2 (6 bases). Deletions cut 4 bases from V and 6 bases from J, with 13 bases between. The CDR3 has 13 residues. CDR1 MDHEN and CDR2 SYDVKM come from the germline V gene. The CDR3 protein is CASSSPGLSEQYF. DNA for the CDR3: TGTGCCAGCAGTTCTCCGGGACTTTCCGAGCAGTACTTC.

This chain links TRBV3-1 (or the pseudogene TRBV3-2) with TRBJ2-7, with D uncertain. The CDR3 is 11 residues long. V was pared by 1 base and J by 10 bases, with 8 bases between. Germline V gene lookup returns CDR1 LGHDT and CDR2 YNNKEL (reference sequence). This CDR3 is CASSQVGYQYF. The CDR3 DNA sequence: TGTGCCAGCAGCCAAGTAGGTTACCAGTACTTC.

For this clone: Mismatch with germline at one junction end may stem from a read error. The chain combines TRBV5-4 with TRBJ2-1, with 8 nucleotides matching TRBD2. The CDR3 totals 12 residues. Germline values: CDR1 SGHNT, CDR2 YYREEE (reference sequence). CDR3 coding DNA: TGTGCCAGCAGCTTGGAAGCGGGGGCCGGGGTCTTC. Translated, it gives CASSLEAGAGVF.

This clone was detected a few times. The V call is TRBV30, the J call TRBJ1-1, with a weak D call TRBD1 (6 bases). There are 12 residues in the CDR3. V was clipped by 1 base and J by 4 bases, with 7 bases between them. Germline V CDR1 and CDR2: GTSNPN, SVGIG (reference sequence). This CDR3 reads CAWSGGPTEAFF. CDR3 sequence (DNA): TGTGCCTGGAGTGGGGGGCCCACTGAAGCTTTCTTT.